This entry lists 28 T cell receptor beta chains sequenced from one sample in a study of CD8 T cells in Susac syndrome. An input of roughly 0.5 to 1 ug of RNA was subjected to reverse transcription using random hexamers. MiXCR was run by TCRdb on the immunoSEQ multiplex PCR reads, yielding one entry per CDR3 protein. Counted here are approximately 190,000 distinct CDR3 sequences, approximately 96% occurring once; the ten biggest clones make up 0.098%. Sequencing was done on a sample of CD4+ T cells from PBMCs. These TCRs come from a human donor with Susac syndrome.

V and J are TRBV9 and TRBJ2-7; D is perhaps TRBD2 (5 bases). The CDR3 runs to 15 residues. V shed 2 bases and J shed 4 bases, with 16 bases lying between them. Germline V gene lookup returns CDR1 SGDLS and CDR2 YYNGEE. Here the CDR3 reads CASSVRQAGVYEQYF. Here the CDR3 DNA reads TGTGCCAGCAGCGTGAGGCAGGCCGGGGTTTACGAGCAGTACTTC.

The CDR3: CASSQVGGNSYNEQFF. Here the CDR3 DNA reads TGCGCCAGCAGCCAAGTCGGGGGGAACTCCTACAATGAGCAGTTCTTC. This chain connects TRBV4-3 to TRBJ2-1; 7 nucleotides line up with TRBD2. The germline V gene encodes CDR1 LGHNA and CDR2 YSLEER. The V and J ends lost 1 base and 0 bases, in that order; junction bases with no gene match: 3. This CDR3 comprises 16 residues.

This chain uses TRBV12-3 or TRBV12-4 with TRBJ2-5, with 9 positions matching TRBD2. The length of the CDR3 is 15 residues. V gave up 6 bases and J gave up 5 bases; unmatched junction bases: 10. The CDR3 DNA reads as TGTGCCAGCAGCCCGGGCGGGGGGGCCTCGGAGACCCAGTACTTC. Its translation: CASSPGGGASETQYF.

The V and J genes are TRBV14 and TRBJ2-5; D might be TRBD2 (5 bases). Germline CDR1 and CDR2: SGHDN and FVKESK. The CDR3 length is 15 residues. V dropped 1 base and J dropped 0 bases, with 9 bases sitting between them. The CDR3 is CASSQASGYQETQYF. In DNA form, the CDR3 reads TGTGCCAGCAGCCAAGCAAGCGGCTACCAAGAGACCCAGTACTTC.

J is TRBJ2-4 and V is TRBV28; a weak D match, TRBD1 (6 bases). There are 14 residues in the CDR3. Germline V CDR1 and CDR2: MDHEN, SYDVKM. Trimming stripped 6 bases from V and 8 bases from J, with 17 bases between. The CDR3 nucleotides are TGTGCCAGCAGAACGACAGGCAGGGAAGACATTCAGTACTTC. Amino acid sequence: CASRTTGREDIQYF.

The chain uses TRBV4-2 and TRBJ2-5; the D gene is possibly TRBD2 (5 bases). Trimming left V 0 bases short and J 2 bases short, with 16 bases between. The V gene's germline CDR1 is LGHNA and CDR2 YNFKEQ. The CDR3 is made up of 17 amino acids. The CDR3 is CASSQEIFSSGQETQYF. Written as DNA, the CDR3 is TGTGCCAGCAGCCAAGAAATTTTCTCCAGCGGTCAAGAGACCCAGTACTTC.

This chain joins TRBV3-1 and TRBJ2-5; D possibly uses TRBD1 or TRBD2 (5 bases each). Deletions cut 1 base from V and 5 bases from J, with 11 bases between. CDR1 is LGHDT and CDR2 is YNNKEL in the germline V gene (reference sequence). The CDR3 loop spans 14 amino acids. The CDR3 DNA reads TGTGCCAGCAGCCAAGGGTTTGAGGGGGAGACCCAGTACTTC. Protein sequence: CASSQGFEGETQYF.

The chain combines TRBV28 with TRBJ2-2; D ambiguous. From germline, CDR1 is MDHEN and CDR2 SYDVKM. The V and J ends lost 1 base and 2 bases respectively, with 11 bases between them. The CDR3 extends over 16 amino acids. The CDR3 DNA reads TGTGCCAGCAGTTTATTGAGTGGTGTAAACACCGGGGAGCTGTTTTTT. Residues: CASSLLSGVNTGELFF.

J is TRBJ2-5 and V is TRBV20-1; D gene uncertain. The CDR3 is made up of 13 amino acids. CDR1 is DFQATT and CDR2 is SNEGSKA in the germline V gene (reference sequence). With 6 bases removed from V and 2 bases from J, the gap between germline ends came to 13 bases. The CDR3 bases are TGCAGTGCCGTAGTAGTAGGGCAAGAGACCCAGTACTTC. Translating it yields CSAVVVGQETQYF.

The chain recombines TRBV30 with TRBJ2-7; TRBD1 might be the D (5 bases). This CDR3 is 11 amino acids long. V dropped 0 bases and J dropped 8 bases, with 8 bases sitting between them. Per germline, CDR1 GTSNPN and CDR2 SVGIG (reference sequence). The CDR3 nucleotides read TGTGCCTGGAGTGTAGGGGAAAAGCAGTACTTC. Translating gives CAWSVGEKQYF. Full variable domain (rest looked up from reference TRBV30 and TRBJ2-7): SQTIHQWPATLVQPVGSPLSLECTVEGTSNPNLYWYRQAAGRGLQLLFYSVGIGQISSEVPQNLSASRPQDRQFILSSKKLLLSDSGFYLCAWSVGEKQYFGPGTRLTVT.

This clonotype was found a few times. This rearrangement joins TRBV11-2 to TRBJ2-3; perhaps TRBD2 as D (6 bases). Germline CDR1 SGHAT, CDR2 FQNNGV. The ends were cut back, 1 base at V and 0 bases at J, with 8 bases in the middle. This CDR3 contains 15 residues. CDR3 DNA: TGTGCCAGCAGCTTAGGCGGGACTAGCACAGATACGCAGTATTTT. It yields the protein CASSLGGTSTDTQYF.

The J gene is TRBJ2-3, the V gene TRBV4-2; possible D gene TRBD2, 6 bases. CDR3 length equals 15 residues. CDR1 LGHNA and CDR2 YNFKEQ come from the germline V gene. The V and J ends lost 0 bases and 2 bases respectively, with 9 bases between them. For the CDR3, the DNA is TGTGCCAGCAGCCAAGATCGGGGGTCCACAGATACGCAGTATTTT. Translating it yields CASSQDRGSTDTQYF.

The V and J genes are TRBV29-1 and TRBJ2-5, with TRBD2 identical over 8 bases. Germline values: CDR1 SQVTM, CDR2 ANQGSEA. The CDR3 consists of 13 residues. J was trimmed by 5 bases and V by 3 bases; bases with no gene match: 5. The CDR3 protein is CSVEGSGVETQYF. The CDR3 DNA reads as TGCAGCGTTGAGGGTAGCGGGGTTGAGACCCAGTACTTC.

This chain links TRBV30 with TRBJ2-6; tentatively, D is TRBD1 or TRBD2 (5 bases each). This CDR3 spans 13 amino acids. V lost 3 bases, J lost 4 bases, and 7 bases lay in between. CDR1 and CDR2 from the germline V gene are GTSNPN and SVGIG (reference sequence). The CDR3 DNA reads as TGTGCCTGGAGCGGGACGGGGGCCAACGTCCTGACTTTC. It specifies CAWSGTGANVLTF.

The chain joins TRBV6-5 to TRBJ1-2; 8 bases agree with TRBD1. The CDR3 is 14 residues long. The ends lost 2 bases at V and 4 bases at J; junction bases unmatched: 3. Germline V lookup: CDR1 MNHEY, CDR2 SVGAGI. The CDR3 DNA follows: TGTGCCAGCAGTTACGCTACAGGGGGCTATGGCTACACCTTC. Encoded protein: CASSYATGGYGYTF.

V gene TRBV5-1 combines with J gene TRBJ1-1; 7 bases match TRBD1. Germline lookup yields CDR1 SGHRS and CDR2 YFSETQ. With 2 bases clipped from V and 3 bases from J, the junction kept 4 bases outside the gene matches. This CDR3 spans 14 amino acids. The CDR3 DNA sequence: TGCGCCAGCAGCTTCGGGCAGGGGGACACTGAAGCTTTCTTT. Translated, it gives CASSFGQGDTEAFF.

The CDR3 spells CASSPPPGQRGANEQFF. CDR3 sequence (DNA): TGTGCCAGCAGTCCCCCCCCTGGGCAGCGAGGGGCCAATGAGCAGTTCTTC. The V and J genes are TRBV28 and TRBJ2-1; D might be TRBD1 or TRBD2, each matching 5 bases. Germline CDR1 is MDHEN and CDR2 is SYDVKM. There are 17 residues in the CDR3. Trimming removed 5 bases at V and 6 bases at J, with 23 bases between.

The CDR3 DNA is TGTGCCATCAGTGAGACACGGGGGCAGGGGGATACGCAGTATTTT. Translated: CAISETRGQGDTQYF. This chain uses TRBV10-3 with TRBJ2-3; possibly TRBD1 or TRBD2 for D (6 bases each). This CDR3 has 15 amino acids. The germline gives CDR1 ENHRY, CDR2 SYGVKD. Trimming took 2 bases from V and 6 from J, leaving 15 bases between them.

The chain carries TRBV30 and TRBJ2-5; D may correspond to TRBD1 or TRBD2 (5 bases each). CDR3 size: 13 residues. Germline-derived CDR1 and CDR2 are GTSNPN and SVGIG (reference sequence). The V end lost 2 bases, the J end lost 2 bases, and 9 bases lay between the germline ends. DNA for the CDR3: TGTGCCTGGAGTAATGGGGGACAAGAGACCCAGTACTTC. As protein: CAWSNGGQETQYF.

V and J are TRBV15 and TRBJ2-4; 10 bases agree with TRBD2. The CDR3 has 15 amino acids. Per the germline V gene, CDR1 is LNHNV and CDR2 is YYDKDF (reference sequence). V shed 5 bases, J shed 2 bases, and the junction held 3 bases outside the gene matches. CDR3 nucleotides: TGTGCCACCAGCGGAGCGGGGGGGACCAAAAACATTCAGTACTTC. Encoded protein: CATSGAGGTKNIQYF.

V usage is TRBV7-9 and J usage is TRBJ2-3; no reliable D call. Trimming removed 6 bases from V and 6 bases from J, with 10 bases in between. From germline, CDR1 is SEHNR and CDR2 FQNEAQ (reference sequence). The CDR3 consists of 12 residues. This chain's CDR3 is CASSPVVDTQYF. As DNA, the CDR3 is TGTGCCAGCAGTCCAGTAGTTGATACGCAGTATTTT.

V is TRBV7-9 and J is TRBJ1-5; D is possibly TRBD1 (6 bases). Trimming took 1 base from V and 5 from J, leaving 12 bases between them. CDR1 and CDR2 from the germline V gene are SEHNR and FQNEAQ (reference sequence). The length of the CDR3 is 15 residues. The CDR3 DNA reads TGTGCCAGCAGCTTAGGTGGGGGGCAGGATCAGCCCCAGCATTTT. Its protein is CASSLGGGQDQPQHF. The complete variable domain, with remaining parts taken from reference TRBV7-9 and TRBJ1-5, reads DTGVSQNPRHKITKRGQNVTFRCDPISEHNRLYWYRQTLGQGPEFLTYFQNEAQLEKSRLLSDRFSAERPKGSFSTLEIQRTEQGDSAMYLCASSLGGGQDQPQHFGDGTRLSIL.

The rearrangement uses TRBV30 and TRBJ2-7; 8 nucleotides line up with TRBD1. The V gene's germline CDR1 is GTSNPN and CDR2 SVGIG (reference sequence). J was trimmed by 2 bases and V by 6 bases; bases with no gene match: 6. CDR3 length equals 13 residues. The DNA of the CDR3 is TGTGCCTGCAAAGGGACAGGCGCCTACGAGCAGTACTTC. This encodes CACKGTGAYEQYF.

J is TRBJ2-5 and V is TRBV12-3 or TRBV12-4; no firm D call. This CDR3 has 14 amino acids. V gave up 3 bases and J gave up 5 bases, with 13 bases separating them. CDR3 loop: CASSLAAAWETQYF. In DNA, the CDR3 is TGTGCCAGCAGTTTGGCCGCAGCCTGGGAGACCCAGTACTTC.

The chain is built from TRBV9 and TRBJ2-1; D ambiguous. The CDR3 spans 20 residues. Germline V gene data show CDR1 as SGDLS and CDR2 as YYNGEE. Trimming cost V 4 bases and J 5 bases, with 31 bases left between them. CDR3 protein: CASSPPYKGRLRLNDNEQFF. The CDR3 region has the DNA TGTGCCAGCAGCCCACCTTACAAGGGCAGATTAAGGCTCAACGACAATGAGCAGTTCTTC. Using reference TRBV9 and TRBJ2-1 for the parts outside the CDR3, the full variable domain is DSGVTQTPKHLITATGQRVTLRCSPRSGDLSVYWYQQSLDQGLQFLIQYYNGEERAKGNILERFSAQQFPDLHSELNLSSLELGDSALYFCASSPPYKGRLRLNDNEQFFGPGTRLTVL.

J is TRBJ2-1 and V is TRBV15; 9 nucleotides match TRBD1. Germline V lookup: CDR1 LNHNV, CDR2 YYDKDF (reference sequence). The CDR3 consists of 16 residues. The ends lost 1 base at V and 6 bases at J; junction bases unmatched: 7. CDR3 DNA: TGTGCCACCAGCAGAGCCCGGGACAGGGTCTCCAATGAGCAGTTCTTC. This translates into CATSRARDRVSNEQFF.

The CDR3 DNA is TGTGCCAGCAGCGTAGTTGCACAGGGCACCGGGGAGCTGTTTTTT. It yields the protein CASSVVAQGTGELFF. The chain links TRBV9 to TRBJ2-2; tentative D call: TRBD1 (6 bases). The CDR3 contains 15 residues. The V end was cut by 0 bases, the J end by 4 bases, with 10 bases between. Germline V gives CDR1 SGDLS, CDR2 YYNGEE.

The chain combines TRBV13 with TRBJ2-7; D is undetermined. The CDR3 consists of 13 residues. Trimming pared 4 bases from V and 5 bases from J, leaving 12 bases between. Per germline, CDR1 PRHDT and CDR2 FYEKMQ (reference sequence). The CDR3 is CASSSRPFHEQYF. The CDR3 coding sequence is TGTGCCAGCAGCTCTCGGCCTTTCCACGAGCAGTACTTC.